Shown below are 9 T cell receptor beta chains from a single sample sequenced in a study of T cell repertoires in cytomegalovirus infection. TCRdb itself ran the reads through MiXCR, one entry per CDR3 protein. The table records some 600,000 distinct CDR3 sequences, 20% to 30% of them present only once. Sequenced material: CD8+ T cells from PBMCs. The receptor source for this set is a human donor in good health (CMV status not recorded). Some clones in this sample may be carry-over from other donors' samples.

This clonotype was recorded a few times. The J gene is TRBJ2-1, the V gene TRBV5-1; TRBD1 agrees at 9 bases. Germline V gene sequence: CDR1 SGHRS, CDR2 YFSETQ. J lost 2 bases, V lost 7 bases, and 7 bases had no gene match. There are 15 residues in the CDR3. This chain's CDR3 is CASRGTGRTYNEQFF. DNA of the CDR3: TGCGCCAGCCGTGGGACAGGGAGGACCTACAATGAGCAGTTCTTC. Looking up the rest from reference TRBV5-1 and TRBJ2-1 gives the full variable domain: KAGVTQTPRYLIKTRGQQVTLSCSPISGHRSVSWYQQTPGQGLQFLFEYFSETQRNKGNFPGRFSGRQFSNSRSEMNVSTLELGDSALYLCASRGTGRTYNEQFFGPGTRLTVL.

On this clonotype: One end of the junction fails to match germline, which may point to a read error. The chain links TRBV12-3 or TRBV12-4 to TRBJ1-1; D gene ambiguous. This CDR3 has 12 amino acids. In DNA, the CDR3 is TGTGTCAGCAGTCTCGAGAACACTGAAGCTTTCTTT. Encoded protein: CVSSLENTEAFF.

This clonotype was counted only a few times. The gene calls are TRBV7-6 and TRBJ1-1; TRBD1 matches at 11 bases. Trimming cost V 1 base and J 1 base; bases outside gene matches: 2. Looked up from germline, CDR1 is SGHVS and CDR2 is FNYEAQ. The CDR3 contains 16 residues. The CDR3 protein is CASSLEGTGGNTEAFF. In DNA form, the CDR3 reads TGTGCCAGCAGCTTAGAGGGGACAGGGGGGAACACTGAAGCTTTCTTT.

The rearrangement uses TRBV29-1 and TRBJ2-5, with TRBD1 matching 9 bases. The CDR3 sequence is 17 residues long. Losses at the gene ends were 0 bases for V and 5 bases for J; bases not matched to a gene: 13. The germline CDR1 and CDR2 sequences are SQVTM and ANQGSEA. For the CDR3, the DNA is TGCAGCGTTGAAGATTTGACCAAAACAGGGGGCCGGGAGACCCAGTACTTC. The encoded protein is CSVEDLTKTGGRETQYF. The full variable domain, with the rest looked up from reference TRBV29-1 and TRBJ2-5, is SAVISQKPSRDICQRGTSLTIQCQVDSQVTMMFWYRQQPGQSLTLIATANQGSEATYESGFVIDKFPISRPNLTFSTLTVSNMSPEDSSIYLCSVEDLTKTGGRETQYFGPGTRLLVL.

There are many counts of this clonotype. The J gene is TRBJ2-2, the V gene TRBV7-8; TRBD1 is a possible D gene (6 bases). There are 14 residues in the CDR3. Deletions cut 5 bases from V and 5 bases from J, with 12 bases between. The germline CDR1 and CDR2 sequences are SGHVS and FQNEAQ. CDR3 amino acids: CASSHGQPTGELFF. The CDR3 bases are TGTGCCAGCAGCCACGGACAGCCTACCGGGGAGCTGTTTTTT.

For the CDR3, the DNA is TGTGCCAGCAGTTTTAGCGGGAGCACTCAAGAGACCCAGTACTTC. Its translation: CASSFSGSTQETQYF. V and J are TRBV28 and TRBJ2-5; 9 nucleotides match TRBD2. Germline CDR1 MDHEN, CDR2 SYDVKM. The CDR3 totals 15 residues. Trimming cost V 3 bases and J 2 bases; bases outside gene matches: 4.

CDR3 bases: TGCAGCGTTGAATTAAGGAACTCAGGGGCGACCGGGGAGCTGTTTTTT. This gives the protein CSVELRNSGATGELFF. The chain recombines TRBV29-1 with TRBJ2-2; D possibly corresponds to TRBD1 (6 bases). Germline CDR1 and CDR2: SQVTM and ANQGSEA. V lost 2 bases, J lost 5 bases, and 18 bases lay in between. This CDR3 is 16 amino acids long.

This clonotype was seen at least ten times. V and J are TRBV7-8 and TRBJ2-3; D might be TRBD1 (5 bases). The CDR3 consists of 15 residues. The V and J ends lost 1 base and 2 bases respectively, with 10 bases between them. The V gene's germline CDR1 is SGHVS and CDR2 FQNEAQ. CDR3 sequence (DNA): TGTGCCAGCAGCTTAGGTTCCAGGGCCACAGATACGCAGTATTTT. It translates to CASSLGSRATDTQYF.

This clonotype occurred many times. This chain connects TRBV11-1 to TRBJ1-6, with D uncertain. The CDR3 is 14 amino acids. Trimming stripped 5 bases from V and 2 bases from J, with 7 bases between. Germline CDR1 SGHAT, CDR2 FQDESV (reference sequence). Written as DNA, the CDR3 is TGTGCCAGCAGCGCAAGGGCCTATAATTCACCCCTCCACTTT. It is translated as CASSARAYNSPLHF.